Listed below are T cell receptor beta chains from one sample, sequenced in a study of CD8+ T cells in alopecia areata. Only in-frame clones appear in the TCRdb table, and some are missing; sequencing was by immunoSEQ multiplex PCR. The repertoire holds 130,000 to 150,000 clones, with around 47% as singletons. The material sequenced was CD4+ T cells sorted from blood. The receptors here all came from a human donor with alopecia areata. The CDR3 runs from the conserved cysteine through the conserved F or W. A D gene is named only where the DNA matches it firmly. The size field is filled for only some rows; it gives once, few, many or a size class.

J gene,V gene,clone size,D gene,CDR3 protein,CDR3 DNA
TRBJ2-4,TRBV4-1,.,.,CASSHPRTAVNIQYF,TGCGCCAGCAGCCACCCCCGGACCGCAGTAAACATTCAGTACTTC
TRBJ2-5,TRBV29-1,few,TRBD2,CSARRGGAGETQYF,TGCAGCGCACGTCGGGGGGGGGCAGGAGAGACCCAGTACTTC
TRBJ2-7,TRBV29-1,.,.,CSVERGYEQYF,TGCAGCGTTGAAAGGGGATACGAGCAGTACTTC
TRBJ2-5,TRBV18,few,TRBD2,CASSPGLAGKETQYF,TGTGCCAGCTCACCCGGACTAGCGGGAAAGGAGACCCAGTACTTC
TRBJ2-4,TRBV18,.,.,CASSPGLAKNIQYF,TGTGCCAGCTCACCCGGACTAGCCAAAAACATTCAGTACTTC
TRBJ2-2,TRBV5-4,few,TRBD2,CASRRGTSGSNGELFF,TGTGCCAGCAGACGCGGGACTAGCGGGAGCAACGGGGAGCTGTTTTTT
TRBJ1-1,TRBV27,.,.,CASSLSSGAPLNTEAFF,TGTGCCAGCAGTTTATCGTCAGGGGCCCCCTTAAACACTGAAGCTTTCTTT
TRBJ2-3,TRBV6-4,.,TRBD2,CASSDSSGNTDTQYF,TGTGCCAGCAGTGACTCTAGCGGGAACACAGATACGCAGTATTTT
TRBJ2-1,TRBV11-1,.,TRBD2,CASSTGGTSNEQFF,TGTGCCAGCAGCACCGGCGGGACTAGCAATGAGCAGTTCTTC
TRBJ2-2,TRBV30,.,.,CAWSGGRITGELFF,TGTGCCTGGAGTGGTGGGAGGATTACCGGGGAGCTGTTTTTT
TRBJ1-3,TRBV14,.,.,CASSQEPPWRIYF,TGTGCCAGCAGCCAAGAGCCACCCTGGAGGATATATTTT
TRBJ2-7,TRBV5-1,.,.,CASSLGQRTNYEQYF,TGCGCCAGCAGCTTGGGACAGAGAACTAACTACGAGCAGTACTTC
TRBJ2-7,TRBV27,.,.,CASSSLGTRSYEQYF,TGTGCCAGCAGTTCTCTTGGGACCCGCTCCTACGAGCAGTACTTC
TRBJ2-2,TRBV28,.,.,CASSFSWGNGELFF,TGTGCCAGCAGTTTTTCTTGGGGGAACGGGGAGCTGTTTTTT
TRBJ1-2,TRBV18,.,TRBD1,CASSPDRDYGYTF,TGTGCCAGCTCACCCGACAGGGACTATGGCTACACCTTC
TRBJ2-7,TRBV18,.,.,CASSPGRDEQYF,TGTGCCAGCTCACCAGGACGGGACGAGCAGTACTTC
TRBJ2-7,TRBV30,.,.,CAWSGWSGRSYEQYF,TGTGCCTGGAGTGGGTGGTCCGGGCGCTCCTACGAGCAGTACTTC
TRBJ1-1,TRBV4-1,.,.,CASSPPLGILNTEAFF,TGCGCCAGCAGCCCCCCTCTCGGCATCTTGAACACTGAAGCTTTCTTT
TRBJ2-3,TRBV11-2,.,.,CASSLRAAPDTQYF,TGTGCCAGCAGCTTAAGGGCAGCCCCAGATACGCAGTATTTT
TRBJ2-7,TRBV30,once,TRBD2,CAWSPGLAGDEQYF,TGTGCCTGGAGTCCTGGACTAGCGGGAGACGAGCAGTACTTC
TRBJ2-7,TRBV28,.,.,CASRRHGSYEQYF,TGTGCCAGCAGACGCCATGGGTCCTACGAGCAGTACTTC
TRBJ2-3,TRBV19,few,TRBD2,CASRSSSGRNTQYF,TGTGCCAGTAGATCCTCTAGCGGGAGAAATACGCAGTATTTT
TRBJ2-3,TRBV4-1,once,.,CASSQVVGITDTQYF,TGCGCCAGCAGCCAAGTAGTGGGAATCACAGATACGCAGTATTTT
TRBJ1-1,TRBV30,.,.,CAWTNKNTEAFF,TGTGCCTGGACGAACAAGAACACTGAAGCTTTCTTT
TRBJ2-3,TRBV5-1,.,.,CASSSVDTQYF,TGCGCCAGCAGCTCAGTAGATACGCAGTATTTT
TRBJ2-7,TRBV29-1,.,TRBD2,CSAGTSGSAGDEQYF,TGCAGCGCGGGGACTAGCGGGAGCGCCGGGGACGAGCAGTACTTC
TRBJ2-7,TRBV19,few,.,CASGSRTEQYF,TGTGCCAGCGGGAGCCGGACCGAGCAGTACTTC
TRBJ2-7,TRBV11-1,.,TRBD1,CASSPDRDEQYF,TGTGCCAGCAGCCCCGACAGGGACGAGCAGTACTTC
TRBJ2-5,TRBV2,.,.,CASRSGEKETQYF,TGTGCCAGCAGATCAGGGGAAAAGGAGACCCAGTACTTC
TRBJ1-2,TRBV7-9,.,.,CASSLRRGGGYTF,TGTGCCAGCAGCTTGCGACGAGGAGGTGGCTACACCTTC
TRBJ2-7,TRBV5-4,.,TRBD1,CASRRRGNYEQYF,TGTGCCAGCAGGCGCAGGGGGAACTACGAGCAGTACTTC
TRBJ2-2,TRBV9,few,.,CASSVDLLVAGELFF,TGTGCCAGCAGCGTAGACCTTCTTGTAGCCGGGGAGCTGTTTTTT
TRBJ2-7,TRBV27,.,TRBD1,CASSLRDRSGQYF,TGTGCCAGCAGTTTACGGGACAGGTCGGGGCAGTACTTC
TRBJ1-2,TRBV5-6,.,TRBD1,CASRPGGEDYGYTF,TGTGCCAGCAGACCAGGGGGCGAAGACTATGGCTACACCTTC
TRBJ2-3,TRBV5-4,.,.,CASSLRGTDTQYF,TGTGCCAGCAGCTTACGGGGCACAGATACGCAGTATTTT
TRBJ1-2,TRBV29-1,.,.,CSATWGPNYGYTF,TGCAGCGCGACCTGGGGGCCCAACTATGGCTACACCTTC
TRBJ2-2,TRBV2,once,TRBD2,CASRLAGGPGELFF,TGTGCCAGCAGGCTAGCGGGAGGCCCCGGGGAGCTGTTTTTT
TRBJ2-7,TRBV9,.,.,CASSPRGVHEQYF,TGTGCCAGCAGCCCCAGGGGGGTGCACGAGCAGTACTTC
TRBJ2-3,TRBV15,.,.,CATSSPRGADTQYF,TGTGCCACCAGCAGCCCCAGGGGCGCAGATACGCAGTATTTT
TRBJ1-1,TRBV30,.,.,CAWSVESHLNTEAFF,TGTGCCTGGAGTGTAGAGTCCCACCTGAACACTGAAGCTTTCTTT
TRBJ2-7,TRBV18,.,.,CASSPPSAGAYEQYF,TGTGCCAGCTCACCCCCAAGTGCCGGCGCCTACGAGCAGTACTTC
TRBJ1-1,TRBV7-2,.,.,CACGFWGKRVAEAFF,TGTGCCTGCGGATTCTGGGGTAAACGGGTCGCTGAAGCTTTCTTT
TRBJ2-6,TRBV28,few,TRBD1,CASSMTGGNSGANVLTF,TGTGCCAGCAGTATGACAGGGGGGAACTCTGGGGCCAACGTCCTGACTTTC
TRBJ1-2,TRBV5-1,.,.,CASSFGGDENGYTF,TGCGCCAGCAGCTTCGGAGGGGATGAGAATGGCTACACCTTC
TRBJ2-5,TRBV5-4,.,.,CASSFWAETQYF,TGTGCCAGCAGCTTTTGGGCTGAGACCCAGTACTTC
TRBJ1-5,TRBV27,.,TRBD1,CASRAQGGHPQHF,TGTGCCAGCAGGGCTCAGGGGGGTCACCCCCAGCATTTT
TRBJ2-7,TRBV29-1,few,TRBD1,CSVLGTAYEQYF,TGCAGCGTCCTGGGGACAGCCTACGAGCAGTACTTC
TRBJ1-1,TRBV29-1,.,TRBD1,CSVDRGVGTEAFF,TGCAGCGTAGACAGGGGTGTGGGCACTGAAGCTTTCTTT
TRBJ1-1,TRBV20-1,.,.,CSARGDTEAFF,TGCAGTGCTCGGGGAGACACTGAAGCTTTCTTT
TRBJ1-4,TRBV18,.,.,CASSPPGRLNEKLFF,TGTGCCAGCTCACCGCCGGGACGGCTTAATGAAAAACTGTTTTTT
TRBJ1-2,TRBV29-1,few,TRBD1,CSVEEGTGGRRF,TGCAGCGTTGAAGAAGGGACAGGGGGTAGGCGCTTC
TRBJ1-1,TRBV5-1,.,.,CASSVEGMEAFF,TGCGCCAGCAGCGTGGAAGGTATGGAAGCTTTCTTT
TRBJ2-2,TRBV4-1,.,.,CASSPRTGELFF,TGCGCCAGCAGCCCACGAACCGGGGAGCTGTTTTTT
TRBJ2-1,TRBV5-1,few,.,CASSSGDNEQFF,TGCGCCAGCAGCTCCGGTGATAATGAGCAGTTCTTC